These 15 T cell receptor beta chains came from one sample sequenced in a study of immune cell composition in non-small cell lung cancer. Using immunoSEQ multiplex PCR, the repertoire was profiled, and TCRdb retains in-frame clones only, with some absent. This sample yields 14,000 to 15,000 clones, of which about two thirds are seen a single time; around 6.9% belongs to the top ten. The sequenced material came from lung tumor tissue. The receptor set was obtained from a human donor with non-small cell lung cancer.

The chain joins TRBV7-9 to TRBJ2-7; 7 bases line up with TRBD1. V trimming: 2 bases; J trimming: 7 bases; junction bases outside the gene matches: 5. Germline V gene data show CDR1 as SEHNR and CDR2 as FQNEAQ (reference sequence). The CDR3 contains 13 residues. The CDR3 reads CASSLTPTGEQYF. In DNA form, the CDR3 reads TGTGCCAGCAGCTTAACCCCGACAGGGGAGCAGTACTTC. Full variable domain (outside the CDR3, taken from reference TRBV7-9 and TRBJ2-7): DTGVSQNPRHKITKRGQNVTFRCDPISEHNRLYWYRQTLGQGPEFLTYFQNEAQLEKSRLLSDRFSAERPKGSFSTLEIQRTEQGDSAMYLCASSLTPTGEQYFGPGTRLTVT.

This chain uses TRBV6-5 with TRBJ1-6; D is perhaps TRBD1 (6 bases). V dropped 6 bases and J dropped 7 bases, with 13 bases sitting between them. Germline V gene sequence: CDR1 MNHEY, CDR2 SVGAGI. The CDR3 consists of 14 residues. The CDR3 protein is CASRTGIGNSPLHF. As DNA, the CDR3 is TGTGCCAGCAGAACAGGGATAGGAAATTCACCCCTCCACTTT.

The chain recombines TRBV19 with TRBJ1-2; D is unclear. The germline V gene encodes CDR1 LNHDA and CDR2 SQIVND (reference sequence). Between the trimmed V and J ends, which lost 3 bases and 3 bases, there was a span of 8 bases. CDR3 length: 13 residues. The chain's CDR3 is CASSIGGYYGYTF. CDR3 DNA sequence: TGTGCCAGTAGTATTGGAGGGTACTATGGCTACACCTTC.

Relative to its sample, this clone is medium-sized. V is TRBV19 and J is TRBJ1-1; 7 nucleotides agree with TRBD1. V trimming: 6 bases; J trimming: 2 bases; junction bases outside the gene matches: 6. The CDR3 runs to 14 residues. Germline V lookup: CDR1 LNHDA, CDR2 SQIVND (reference sequence). The chain's CDR3 is CASSLGQINTEAFF. Written as DNA, the CDR3 is TGTGCCAGTAGCCTGGGACAGATTAACACTGAAGCTTTCTTT.

This clone has more than one count but fewer than ten. V usage is TRBV4-1 and J usage is TRBJ1-1; 9 bases match TRBD1. The V gene end was trimmed by 0 bases and the J gene end by 9 bases; junction bases not matched to a gene: 2. The germline V gene has CDR1 MGHRA and CDR2 YSYEKL. CDR3 length: 13 amino acids. The CDR3 region is CASSQDGTGKAFF. CDR3 bases: TGCGCCAGCAGCCAAGATGGGACAGGGAAAGCTTTCTTT.

V and J are TRBV2 and TRBJ1-6; TRBD1 is a possible D gene (5 bases). The CDR3 loop spans 13 amino acids. V lost 7 bases and J 5 bases, leaving 9 bases between the germline ends. The germline CDR1 and CDR2 sequences are SNHLY and FYNNEI. Here the CDR3 DNA reads TGTGCCAGCATACAGGCGCATAATTCACCCCTCCACTTT. This translates into CASIQAHNSPLHF. Filled out from reference TRBV2 and TRBJ1-6, the complete variable domain reads EPEVTQTPSHQVTQMGQEVILRCVPISNHLYFYWYRQILGQKVEFLVSFYNNEISEKSEIFDDQFSVERPDGSNFTLKIRSTKLEDSAMYFCASIQAHNSPLHFGNGTRLTVT.

The rearrangement links TRBV7-8 to TRBJ1-6; D call uncertain. Germline V gives CDR1 SGHVS, CDR2 FQNEAQ. V was shortened by 4 bases and J by 0 bases, with 13 bases between the two germline ends. There are 17 residues in the CDR3. CDR3 nucleotides: TGTGCCAGCAGCTCAACCTACTCGGGCTCCTATAATTCACCCCTCCACTTT. This translates into CASSSTYSGSYNSPLHF.

The chain combines TRBV7-2 with TRBJ2-1; a weak D match, TRBD2 (6 bases). Trimming pared 1 base from V and 9 bases from J, leaving 13 bases between. CDR1 SGHTA and CDR2 FQGNSA come from the germline V gene. CDR3 length: 14 amino acids. CDR3 nucleotide sequence: TGTGCCAGCAGCTTAGTGACTAGTCGTGGTGAGCAGTTCTTC. Protein product: CASSLVTSRGEQFF.

The chain has TRBV11-1 and TRBJ1-1, with TRBD1 identical over 8 bases. The CDR3 spans 15 residues. From germline, CDR1 is SGHAT and CDR2 FQDESV (reference sequence). Trimming removed 6 bases from V and 0 bases from J; junction bases left unmatched: 6. The CDR3 nucleotides are TGTGCCAGCAGACCCGGACAGGGAATGAACACTGAAGCTTTCTTT. The encoded protein is CASRPGQGMNTEAFF. The full variable domain, with the rest looked up from reference TRBV11-1 and TRBJ1-1, is EAEVAQSPRYKITEKSQAVAFWCDPISGHATLYWYRQILGQGPELLVQFQDESVVDDSQLPKDRFSAERLKGVDSTLKIQPAELGDSAMYLCASRPGQGMNTEAFFGQGTRLTVV.

V and J are TRBV7-8 and TRBJ1-3, with a weak D call TRBD1 (5 bases). The V gene's germline CDR1 is SGHVS and CDR2 FQNEAQ. Trimming removed 3 bases at V and 6 bases at J, with 12 bases between. CDR3 length: 14 amino acids. The CDR3 loop reads CASSFTRAVNTIYF. The CDR3 region has the DNA TGTGCCAGCAGCTTTACCAGGGCCGTAAACACCATATATTTT.

This chain links TRBV6-5 with TRBJ1-2, with D uncertain. Germline assignment: CDR1 MNHEY and CDR2 SVGAGI. The CDR3 covers 13 residues. V was pared by 2 bases and J by 4 bases, with 8 bases between. The CDR3 sequence: CASSYGDLYGYTF. Here the CDR3 DNA reads TGTGCCAGCAGTTACGGAGACCTCTATGGCTACACCTTC.

The chain links TRBV9 to TRBJ2-7; possibly TRBD2 for D (7 bases). Germline V lookup: CDR1 SGDLS, CDR2 YYNGEE. Trimming removed 3 bases at V and 5 bases at J, with 15 bases between. The CDR3 runs 14 residues. The CDR3 reads CASSALGGPDEQYF. The CDR3 nucleotides are TGTGCCAGCAGCGCGCTGGGGGGGCCCGACGAGCAGTACTTC. Looking up the rest from reference TRBV9 and TRBJ2-7 gives the full variable domain: DSGVTQTPKHLITATGQRVTLRCSPRSGDLSVYWYQQSLDQGLQFLIQYYNGEERAKGNILERFSAQQFPDLHSELNLSSLELGDSALYFCASSALGGPDEQYFGPGTRLTVT.

The V and J genes are TRBV27 and TRBJ2-1; 11 nucleotides align to TRBD1. The CDR3 covers 16 residues. Germline V gene data show CDR1 as MNHEY and CDR2 as SMNVEV (reference sequence). V shed 1 base and J 5 bases; nucleotides not matched to a gene: 4. CDR3 amino acids: CASSLLGQGAHNEQFF. The CDR3 coding sequence is TGTGCCAGCAGTTTATTAGGACAGGGGGCCCACAATGAGCAGTTCTTC.

The DNA for the CDR3 is TGCAGCGCCGTAGCGAGGGACAGGGGGCAAGAGCAGTACTTC. Protein product: CSAVARDRGQEQYF. The chain couples TRBV29-1 to TRBJ2-7; 12 positions match TRBD1. In germline, CDR1 is SQVTM, CDR2 ANQGSEA. Germline trimming cut 7 bases from V and 7 bases from J; bases unmatched to any gene: 11. There are 14 residues in the CDR3.

A remark on this clone: The junction does not match germline at one end; this may be a read error. V is TRBV7-2 and J is TRBJ1-1; TRBD1 might be the D (5 bases). The germline gives CDR1 SGHTA, CDR2 FQGNSA. The CDR3 runs 14 residues. CDR3 sequence: CASTLRGLGTEAFF. CDR3 nucleotide sequence: TGTGCCAGCACCTTACGGGGGTTGGGCACTGAAGCTTTCTTT.